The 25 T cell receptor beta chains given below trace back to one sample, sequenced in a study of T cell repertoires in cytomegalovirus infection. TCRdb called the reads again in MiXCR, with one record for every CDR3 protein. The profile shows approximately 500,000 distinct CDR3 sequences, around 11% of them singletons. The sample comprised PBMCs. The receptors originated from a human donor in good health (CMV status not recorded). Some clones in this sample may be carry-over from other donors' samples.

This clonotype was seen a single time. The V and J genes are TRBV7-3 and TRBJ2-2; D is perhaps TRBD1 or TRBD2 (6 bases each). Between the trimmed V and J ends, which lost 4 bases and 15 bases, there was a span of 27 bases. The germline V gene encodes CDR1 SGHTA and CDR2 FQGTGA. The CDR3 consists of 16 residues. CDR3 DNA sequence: TGTGCCAGCAGCTCACAACCGGGGGCCCTGGGCGGGGATGTGTTTTTT. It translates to CASSSQPGALGGDVFF.

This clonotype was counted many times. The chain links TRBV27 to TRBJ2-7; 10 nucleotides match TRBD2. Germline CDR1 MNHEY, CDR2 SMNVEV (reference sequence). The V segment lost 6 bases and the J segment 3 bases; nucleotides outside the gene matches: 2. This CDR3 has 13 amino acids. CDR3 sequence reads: CASRLAGGYEQYF. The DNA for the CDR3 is TGTGCCAGCAGGTTAGCGGGAGGCTACGAGCAGTACTTC.

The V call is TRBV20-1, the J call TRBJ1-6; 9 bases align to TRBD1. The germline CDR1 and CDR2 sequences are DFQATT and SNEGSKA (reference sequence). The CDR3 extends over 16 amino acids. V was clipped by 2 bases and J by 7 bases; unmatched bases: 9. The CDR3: CSARNPRTGDNSPLHF. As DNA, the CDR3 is TGCAGTGCTAGAAACCCCCGGACAGGGGACAATTCACCCCTCCACTTT.

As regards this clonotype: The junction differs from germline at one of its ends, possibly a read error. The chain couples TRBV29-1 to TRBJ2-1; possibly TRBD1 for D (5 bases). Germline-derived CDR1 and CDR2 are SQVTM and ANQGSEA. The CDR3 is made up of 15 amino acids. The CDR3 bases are TGCAGCGTTGATTTCCGCAGGGTATCTCCCAATGAGCAGCTCTTC. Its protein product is CSVDFRRVSPNEQLF.

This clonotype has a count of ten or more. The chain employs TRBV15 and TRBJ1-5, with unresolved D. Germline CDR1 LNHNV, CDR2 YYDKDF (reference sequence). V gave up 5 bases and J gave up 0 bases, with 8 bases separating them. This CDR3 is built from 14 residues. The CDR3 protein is CATSSGNSNQPQHF. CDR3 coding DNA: TGTGCCACCAGCTCAGGAAATAGCAATCAGCCCCAGCATTTT.

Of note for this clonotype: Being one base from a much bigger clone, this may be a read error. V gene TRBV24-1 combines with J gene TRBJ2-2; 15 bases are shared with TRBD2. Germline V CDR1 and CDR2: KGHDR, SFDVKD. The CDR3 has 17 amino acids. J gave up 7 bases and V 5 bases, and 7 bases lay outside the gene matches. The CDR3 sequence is CATSGFSGLAGGGELFF. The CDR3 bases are TGTGCCACCAGTGGTTTTTCGGGACTAGCGGGAGGCGGGGAGCTGTTTTTT.

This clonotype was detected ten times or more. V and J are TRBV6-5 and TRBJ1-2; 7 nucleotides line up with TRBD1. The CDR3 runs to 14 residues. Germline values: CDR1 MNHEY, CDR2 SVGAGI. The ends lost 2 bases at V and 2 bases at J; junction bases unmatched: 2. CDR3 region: CASSYLGQNYGYTF. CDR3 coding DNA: TGTGCCAGCAGTTACCTGGGACAGAACTATGGCTACACCTTC.

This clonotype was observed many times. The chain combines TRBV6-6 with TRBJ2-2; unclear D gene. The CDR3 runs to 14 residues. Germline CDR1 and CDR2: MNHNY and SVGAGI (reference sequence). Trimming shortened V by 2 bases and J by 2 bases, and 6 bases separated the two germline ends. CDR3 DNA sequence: TGTGCCAGCAGTTACGACGGTAACACCGGGGAGCTGTTTTTT. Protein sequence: CASSYDGNTGELFF.

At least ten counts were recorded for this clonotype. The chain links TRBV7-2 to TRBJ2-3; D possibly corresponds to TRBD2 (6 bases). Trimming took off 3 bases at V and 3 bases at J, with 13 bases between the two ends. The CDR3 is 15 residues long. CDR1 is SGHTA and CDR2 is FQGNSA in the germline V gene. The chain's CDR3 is CASSFVPTSTDTQYF. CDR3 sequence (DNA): TGTGCCAGCAGCTTCGTTCCGACTAGTACAGATACGCAGTATTTT.

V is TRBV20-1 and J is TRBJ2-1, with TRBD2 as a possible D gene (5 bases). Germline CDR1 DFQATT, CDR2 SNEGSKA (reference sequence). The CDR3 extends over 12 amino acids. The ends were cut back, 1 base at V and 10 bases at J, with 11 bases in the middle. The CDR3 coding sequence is TGCAGTGCTAGAGTCCCGGGGTTGGAGCAGTTCTTC. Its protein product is CSARVPGLEQFF.

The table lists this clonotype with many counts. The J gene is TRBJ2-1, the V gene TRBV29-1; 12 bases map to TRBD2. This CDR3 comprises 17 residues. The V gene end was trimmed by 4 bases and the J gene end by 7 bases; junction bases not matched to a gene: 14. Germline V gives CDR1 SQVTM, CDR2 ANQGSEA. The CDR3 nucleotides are TGCAGCGTTGGGGCCCCACTAGCGGGAGGCGCCACAAATGAGCAGTTCTTC. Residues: CSVGAPLAGGATNEQFF.

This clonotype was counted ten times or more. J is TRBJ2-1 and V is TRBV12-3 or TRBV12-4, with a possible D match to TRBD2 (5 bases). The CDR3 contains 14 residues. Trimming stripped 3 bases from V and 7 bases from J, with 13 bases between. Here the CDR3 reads CASSLNGNDNEQFF. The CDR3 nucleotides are TGTGCCAGCAGTTTGAACGGGAATGATAATGAGCAGTTCTTC.

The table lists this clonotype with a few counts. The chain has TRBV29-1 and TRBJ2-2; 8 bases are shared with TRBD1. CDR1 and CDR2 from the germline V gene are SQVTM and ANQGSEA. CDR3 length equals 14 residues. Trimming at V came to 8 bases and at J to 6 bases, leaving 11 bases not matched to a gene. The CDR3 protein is CSTREDREPGELFF. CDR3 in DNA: TGCAGCACCCGAGAGGACAGGGAACCCGGGGAGCTGTTTTTT.

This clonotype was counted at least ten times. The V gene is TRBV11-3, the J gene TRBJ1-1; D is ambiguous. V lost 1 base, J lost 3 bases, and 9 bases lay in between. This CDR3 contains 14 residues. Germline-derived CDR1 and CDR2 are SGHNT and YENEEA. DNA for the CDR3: TGTGCCAGCAGCTTAGTTGGGATCGACACTGAAGCTTTCTTT. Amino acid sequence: CASSLVGIDTEAFF.

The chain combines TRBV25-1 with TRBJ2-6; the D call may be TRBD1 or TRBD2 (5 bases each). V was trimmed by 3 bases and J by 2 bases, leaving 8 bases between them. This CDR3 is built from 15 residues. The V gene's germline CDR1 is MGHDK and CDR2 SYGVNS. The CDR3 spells CASSEGTPGANVLTF. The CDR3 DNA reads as TGTGCCAGCAGTGAGGGGACCCCTGGGGCCAACGTCCTGACTTTC.

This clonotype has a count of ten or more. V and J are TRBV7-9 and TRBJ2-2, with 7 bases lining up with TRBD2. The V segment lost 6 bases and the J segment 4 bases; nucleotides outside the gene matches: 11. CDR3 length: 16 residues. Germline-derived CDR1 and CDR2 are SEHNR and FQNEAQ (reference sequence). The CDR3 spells CASRVSVSGATGELFF. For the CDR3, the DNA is TGTGCCAGCAGGGTGAGCGTGAGCGGGGCCACCGGGGAGCTGTTTTTT.

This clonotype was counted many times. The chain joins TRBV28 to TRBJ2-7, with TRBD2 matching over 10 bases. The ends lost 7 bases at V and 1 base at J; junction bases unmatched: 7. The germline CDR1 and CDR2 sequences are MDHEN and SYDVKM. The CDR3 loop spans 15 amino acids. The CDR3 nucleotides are TGTGCCAGCATTGCAGGACTAGCGGATTCCTACGAGCAGTACTTC. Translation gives CASIAGLADSYEQYF.

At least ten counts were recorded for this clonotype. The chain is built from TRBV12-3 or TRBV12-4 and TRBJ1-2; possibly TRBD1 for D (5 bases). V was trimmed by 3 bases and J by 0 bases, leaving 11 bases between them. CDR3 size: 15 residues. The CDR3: CASSFRETANYGYTF. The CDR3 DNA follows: TGTGCCAGCAGTTTTAGAGAGACAGCTAACTATGGCTACACCTTC.

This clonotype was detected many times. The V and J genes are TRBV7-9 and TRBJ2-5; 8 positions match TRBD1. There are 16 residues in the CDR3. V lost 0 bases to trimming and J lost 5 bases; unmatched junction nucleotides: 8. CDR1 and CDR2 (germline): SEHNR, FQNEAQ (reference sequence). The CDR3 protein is CASSLAGQGARETQYF. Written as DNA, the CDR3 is TGTGCCAGCAGCTTAGCGGGGCAGGGGGCCAGGGAGACCCAGTACTTC.

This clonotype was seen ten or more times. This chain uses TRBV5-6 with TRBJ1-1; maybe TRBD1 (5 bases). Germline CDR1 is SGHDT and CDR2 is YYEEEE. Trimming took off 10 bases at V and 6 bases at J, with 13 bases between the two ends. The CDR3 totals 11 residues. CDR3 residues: CAATLGAEAFF. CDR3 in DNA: TGTGCCGCCACCCTAGGGGCTGAAGCTTTCTTT.

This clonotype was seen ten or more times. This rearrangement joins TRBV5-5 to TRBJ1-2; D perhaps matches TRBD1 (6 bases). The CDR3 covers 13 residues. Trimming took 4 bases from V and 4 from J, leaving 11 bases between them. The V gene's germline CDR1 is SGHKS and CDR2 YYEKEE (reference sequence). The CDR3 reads CASSLTGSYGYTF. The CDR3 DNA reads TGTGCCAGCAGCCTTACAGGGTCCTATGGCTACACCTTC. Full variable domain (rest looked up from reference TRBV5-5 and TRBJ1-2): DAGVTQSPTHLIKTRGQQVTLRCSPISGHKSVSWYQQVLGQGPQFIFQYYEKEERGRGNFPDRFSARQFPNYSSELNVNALLLGDSALYLCASSLTGSYGYTFGSGTRLTVV.

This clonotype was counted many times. The CDR3 sequence: CASSFGENIQYF. The CDR3 DNA reads TGTGCCAGCAGCTTCGGTGAAAACATTCAGTACTTC. The rearrangement links TRBV5-4 to TRBJ2-4, with D uncertain. CDR3 size: 12 residues. The germline gives CDR1 SGHNT, CDR2 YYREEE (reference sequence). V shed 2 bases and J shed 5 bases, with 5 bases lying between them.

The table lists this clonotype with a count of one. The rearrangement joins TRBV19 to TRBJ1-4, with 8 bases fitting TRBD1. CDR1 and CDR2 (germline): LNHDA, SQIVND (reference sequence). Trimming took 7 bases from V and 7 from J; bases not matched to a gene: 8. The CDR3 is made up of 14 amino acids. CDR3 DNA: TGTGCCAGTACCCCGGACAGGGTCGGTGAAAAACTGTTTTTT. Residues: CASTPDRVGEKLFF.

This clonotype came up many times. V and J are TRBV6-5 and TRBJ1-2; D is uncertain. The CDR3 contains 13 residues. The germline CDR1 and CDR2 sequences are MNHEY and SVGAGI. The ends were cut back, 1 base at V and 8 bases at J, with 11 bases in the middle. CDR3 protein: CASSYFGSSGYTF. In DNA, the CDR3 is TGTGCCAGCAGTTACTTCGGGTCCAGCGGCTACACCTTC.

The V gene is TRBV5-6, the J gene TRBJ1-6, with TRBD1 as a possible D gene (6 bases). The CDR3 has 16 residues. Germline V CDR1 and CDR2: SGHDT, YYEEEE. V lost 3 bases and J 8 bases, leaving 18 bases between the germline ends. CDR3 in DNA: TGTGCCAGCAGCTCCCTAGAAGGGGGGGGTTATTCACCCCTCCACTTT. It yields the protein CASSSLEGGGYSPLHF.